Shown below are 10 T cell receptor beta chains from a single sample sequenced in a study of a mutant IDH1 vaccine in newly diagnosed glioma. As for time point: baseline, week 1 (first vaccination visit). Described treatment: pre-vaccination baseline after standard-of-care therapy. The method was immunoSEQ multiplex PCR; TCRdb's version includes in-frame clones alone and lacks a portion of them. The sample consists of 15,000 to 20,000 clones, 80% of them appearing once. The sequenced sample was PBMCs, obtained from a glioma patient treated with radiotherapy, temozolomide or both. The source of these receptors is a middle-aged man with glioma.

This clone was observed a handful of times. This sequence joins TRBV29-1 and TRBJ1-1; D call uncertain. The germline gives CDR1 SQVTM, CDR2 ANQGSEA. The CDR3 spans 14 residues. Trimming cost V 4 bases and J 0 bases, with 12 bases left between them. Here the CDR3 DNA reads TGCAGCGTTGTTCGGACCACGGTGAACACTGAAGCTTTCTTT. Its translation is CSVVRTTVNTEAFF.

V usage is TRBV6-1 and J usage is TRBJ1-2; D is possibly TRBD1 (6 bases). Germline CDR1 MNHNS, CDR2 SASEGT. The CDR3 runs to 16 residues. V was pared by 3 bases and J by 5 bases, with 19 bases between. In DNA, the CDR3 is TGTGCCAGCAGTGATGGGGGGGCCCCGTCACTTTATGGCTACACCTTC. Amino acid sequence: CASSDGGAPSLYGYTF.

This rearrangement joins TRBV11-2 to TRBJ1-3, with a possible D match to TRBD1 (6 bases). This CDR3 is 18 amino acids long. Germline-derived CDR1 and CDR2 are SGHAT and FQNNGV. The V gene lost 2 bases and the J gene lost 3 bases, with 20 bases spanning the gap. Here the CDR3 DNA reads TGTGCCAGCAGCTTATTTTCCGGGACATCGGGGGATGGAAACACCATATATTTT. As protein: CASSLFSGTSGDGNTIYF.

V gene TRBV21-1 combines with J gene TRBJ2-1; the D segment call TRBD2 is taken from the table without a DNA check. TRBV21-1 is given as a pseudogene. The CDR3 totals 14 residues. The CDR3 DNA reads as TGTGCCAGCAGCAAAAACGGAGCGGGAGGGGTGCAGTTCTTC. Translation gives CASSKNGAGGVQFF.

This clone was seen just once. This chain links TRBV5-6 with TRBJ1-1; D possibly corresponds to TRBD1 (5 bases). CDR3 size: 16 residues. Germline CDR1 and CDR2: SGHDT and YYEEEE. Trimming pared 3 bases from V and 3 bases from J, leaving 18 bases between. CDR3 coding DNA: TGTGCCAGCAGCTGGAGGTCAGGGCGCAGGGACACTGAAGCTTTCTTT. This sequence encodes CASSWRSGRRDTEAFF.

Judged by abundance, this clone is medium-sized (0.01 to 0.1%). The chain recombines TRBV27 with TRBJ2-1; D is unclear. With 0 bases removed from V and 12 bases from J, the gap between germline ends came to 12 bases. CDR1 is MNHEY, CDR2 SMNVEV, per germline (reference sequence). The CDR3 extends over 13 amino acids. The CDR3 reads CASSLSMPPGQFF. CDR3 sequence (DNA): TGTGCCAGCAGTTTATCGATGCCCCCAGGGCAGTTCTTC.

This clone was found a few times. This chain links TRBV2 with TRBJ1-4; maybe TRBD1 (5 bases). This CDR3 contains 16 residues. Trimming removed 0 bases at V and 10 bases at J, with 18 bases between. Germline lookup yields CDR1 SNHLY and CDR2 FYNNEI. CDR3 residues: CASSEALLQGAAKLFF. The CDR3 region has the DNA TGTGCCAGCAGTGAAGCGCTTCTGCAGGGAGCGGCAAAACTGTTTTTT.

Note on this clone: One end of the junction does not line up with germline, which may come from a read error. The chain carries TRBV7-2 and TRBJ2-1; 7 bases match TRBD2. Germline V gives CDR1 SGHTA, CDR2 FQGNSA. The CDR3 is 15 amino acids. The CDR3 DNA is TGTGCCAGCAGCTTAAGTCTAGCGGTCTACAATGGGCAGTTCTTC. Residues: CASSLSLAVYNGQFF.

The genes are TRBV5-6 and TRBJ2-7; 9 bases are shared with TRBD1. CDR1 is SGHDT, CDR2 YYEEEE, per germline. With V trimmed by 3 bases and J by 1 base, 5 bases remained unmatched. The length of the CDR3 is 15 residues. As DNA, the CDR3 is TGTGCCAGCAGCTCCAGACAGGGGGAGTCCTACGAGCAGTACGTC. This translates into CASSSRQGESYEQYV.

The rearrangement uses TRBV5-1 and TRBJ2-1, with D perhaps TRBD2 (6 bases). Trimming left V 0 bases short and J 5 bases short, with 12 bases between. CDR1 is SGHRS, CDR2 YFSETQ, per germline. The CDR3 sequence is 15 residues long. CDR3 in amino acids: CASSLAGTANNEQFF. DNA for the CDR3: TGCGCCAGCAGCTTGGCCGGGACTGCAAACAATGAGCAGTTCTTC.